This T cell receptor beta chain was captured by sequencing in a study of T cell clones after liver transplantation (dated by TCRdb to about 2019). With respect to the entire study: Samples were obtained from ITN030ST, a randomized trial in which withdrawal of immunosuppression was attempted within 2 years of liver transplantation. The study cohort included 8 liver transplant recipients, of whom 3 were classified as tolerant and 5 as non-tolerant. Tolerance was defined as complete immunosuppression withdrawal for at least one year with no rise in liver enzymes beyond twice the upper limit of normal. Of the eight recipients, a few were HCV-positive, while the remaining recipients had been transplanted for non-autoimmune, non-viral indications. Blood samples were taken pre-transplant, pre-randomization before withdrawal, and post-randomization after full withdrawal or failed withdrawal. Donor-reactive T cell clones were identified by TCRbeta sequencing following a pre-transplant mixed lymphocyte reaction and were subsequently tracked in post-transplant blood. As an antigen-independent comparator for donor-reactive sequences, third party-reactive TCRbeta sequences were also identified from pre-transplant MLRs. The subjects received no induction therapy and were kept on standard immunosuppression until randomization at 12-24 months post-transplant.

Sequences MNHEY (CDR1) and SVGAGI (CDR2) are obtained from the germline V gene. V is cut by 6 bases and J by 6 bases, and the space between the germline ends is 12 bases. The cysteine opens and the phenylalanine closes a CDR3 of 13 amino acids. Of all the DNA, just the CDR3 is kept, 39 bases in frame from base 1. High-throughput TCRbeta CDR3 sequencing of frozen genomic DNA was performed by immunoSEQ, with PCR amplification, mapping, bias correction and internal controls included. The paper's data handling went like this. Only productive rearrangements were retained, and each unique TCRbeta sequence was defined by its CDR3 nucleotide sequence together with its V and J gene. For a sequence to be called donor-reactive, it needed a frequency of at least 0.01% and at least 5-fold expansion in CFSE-low cells compared with unstimulated pre-transplant cells. To ensure at least 90% detection power, minimum frequency thresholds were set for each subject based on that subject's lowest-template unstimulated sample. Repertoire turnover was measured by Jensen-Shannon divergence between the top 1000 TCRbeta sequences post- and pre-transplant. Changes in detection of donor-reactive sequences were tested with two-sided Fisher's exact tests. In TCRdb, the immuneACCESS table is reduced to in-frame sequences with V and J assigned. These tables do not hold every clone; where another copy was compared, an unresolved V gene accounts for under half, and the others remain unexplained. V and J calls and clone size are given by that table; D and trimming were obtained from the DNA. Recorded for this sample are 8,000 to 10,000 clones; over 60% of them occurred a single time. The biggest ten clones account for about a fifth of the sample.

As to this clone: Its antigen is still unknown. Base qualities are missing; no much larger clone stands one base away.

Thawed unstimulated PBMCs were stained for CD3, CD4 and CD8 and FACS-sorted into CD3+CD4+ and CD3+CD8+ populations. All 8 studied subjects were randomized to immunosuppression withdrawal. The Qiagen DNeasy Blood and Tissue Kit was used for isolation of genomic DNA. What the work shows at the level of the full study, not this receptor alone: The conclusions were preliminary, being limited by small, heterogeneous patient numbers and by non-standardized post-transplant time points. Low numbers of available donor cells limited the measurable donor-reactive repertoire in a couple of subjects. Because no allograft tissue specimens were available, donor-reactive T cells may have migrated into the graft instead of being deleted. The decline in donor-reactive sequences exceeded the decline in third party-reactive sequences, suggesting partial antigen-specific deletion that was unrelated to withdrawal success. In 5 of 8 subjects, circulating donor-reactive CD4 TCRbeta sequences decreased significantly after transplant, regardless of tolerance or HCV status. Once repertoire turnover was taken into account, donor-reactive detection showed a significant reduction for CD4 in 7 of 8 subjects and for CD8 in 8 of 8.

The rearrangement combines TRBV6-5 with TRBJ1-5; the D gene is perhaps TRBD1, on 5 matching bases. The sequencing used CD8+ T cells from blood, collected at the approximately 15-month timepoint. This sequence was found in a human patient who received a liver transplant. Some T cells may be donor cells from the graft after a transplant. The nucleotide sequence is TGTGCCAGCAGGCAGGGTGCGGGTCAGCCCCAGCATTTT. This gives the protein CASRQGAGQPQHF.